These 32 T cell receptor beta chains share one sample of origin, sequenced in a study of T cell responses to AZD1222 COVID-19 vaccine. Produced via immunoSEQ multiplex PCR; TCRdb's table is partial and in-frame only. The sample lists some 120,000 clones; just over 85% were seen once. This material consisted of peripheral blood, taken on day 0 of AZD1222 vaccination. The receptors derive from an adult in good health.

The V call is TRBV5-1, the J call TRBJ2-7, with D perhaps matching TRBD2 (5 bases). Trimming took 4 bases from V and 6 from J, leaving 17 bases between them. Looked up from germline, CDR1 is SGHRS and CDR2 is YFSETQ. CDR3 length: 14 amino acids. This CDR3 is CASSRSGSTGEQYF. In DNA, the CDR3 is TGCGCCAGCAGCCGCTCTGGGAGTACGGGCGAGCAGTACTTC.

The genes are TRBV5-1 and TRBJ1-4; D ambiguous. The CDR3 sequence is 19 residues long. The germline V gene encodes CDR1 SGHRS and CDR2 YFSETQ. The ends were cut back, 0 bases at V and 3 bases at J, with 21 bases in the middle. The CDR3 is CASSLAEDGLRLANEKLFF. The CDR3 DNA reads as TGCGCCAGCAGCTTGGCGGAGGACGGTCTGAGGTTGGCTAATGAAAAACTGTTTTTT.

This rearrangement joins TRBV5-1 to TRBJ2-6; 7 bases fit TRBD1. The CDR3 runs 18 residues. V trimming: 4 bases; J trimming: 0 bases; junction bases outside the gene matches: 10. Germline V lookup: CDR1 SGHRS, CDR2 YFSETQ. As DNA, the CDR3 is TGCGCCAGCAGCGACCGACAGGGAAGAGACTCTGGGGCCAACGTCCTGACTTTC. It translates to CASSDRQGRDSGANVLTF.

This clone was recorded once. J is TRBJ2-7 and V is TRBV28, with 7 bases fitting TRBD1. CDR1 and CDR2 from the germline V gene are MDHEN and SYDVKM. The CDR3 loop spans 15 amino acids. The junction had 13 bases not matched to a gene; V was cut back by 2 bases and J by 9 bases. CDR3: CASSLRTGVLLRQYF. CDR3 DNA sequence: TGTGCCAGCAGTTTAAGAACAGGGGTCCTTCTAAGGCAGTACTTC.

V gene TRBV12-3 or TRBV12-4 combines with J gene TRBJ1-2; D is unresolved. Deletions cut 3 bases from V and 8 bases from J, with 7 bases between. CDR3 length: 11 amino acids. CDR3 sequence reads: CASSFSKGYTF. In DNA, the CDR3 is TGTGCCAGCAGTTTTTCTAAGGGCTACACCTTC.

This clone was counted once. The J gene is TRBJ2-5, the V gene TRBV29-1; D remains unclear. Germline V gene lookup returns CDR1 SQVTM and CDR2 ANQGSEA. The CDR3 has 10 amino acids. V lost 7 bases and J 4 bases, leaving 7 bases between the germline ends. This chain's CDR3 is CSGLLETQYF. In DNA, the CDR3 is TGCAGCGGTTTATTAGAGACCCAGTACTTC.

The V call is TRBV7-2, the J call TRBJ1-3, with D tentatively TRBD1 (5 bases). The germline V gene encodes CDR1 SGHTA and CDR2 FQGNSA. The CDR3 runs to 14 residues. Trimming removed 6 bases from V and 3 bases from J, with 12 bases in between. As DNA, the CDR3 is TGTGCCAGCAGTTGGGGCATCCGTGGAAACACCATATATTTT. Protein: CASSWGIRGNTIYF.

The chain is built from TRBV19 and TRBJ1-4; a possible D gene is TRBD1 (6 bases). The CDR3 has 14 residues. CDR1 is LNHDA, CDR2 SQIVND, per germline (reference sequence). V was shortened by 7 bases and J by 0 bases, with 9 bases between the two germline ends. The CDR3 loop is CASTGGTTNEKLFF. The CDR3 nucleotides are TGTGCCAGTACGGGGGGCACAACTAATGAAAAACTGTTTTTT.

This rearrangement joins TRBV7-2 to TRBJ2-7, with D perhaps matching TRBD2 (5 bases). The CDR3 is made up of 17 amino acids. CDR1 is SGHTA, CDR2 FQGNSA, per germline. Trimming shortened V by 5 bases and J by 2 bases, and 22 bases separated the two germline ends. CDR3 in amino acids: CASSPGSESLPPYEQYF. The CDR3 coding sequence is TGTGCCAGCAGCCCGGGATCCGAAAGCCTCCCACCCTACGAGCAGTACTTC. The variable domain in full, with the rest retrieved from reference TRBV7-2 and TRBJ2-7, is GAGVSQSPSNKVTEKGKDVELRCDPISGHTALYWYRQSLGQGLEFLIYFQGNSAPDKSGLPSDRFSAERTGGSVSTLTIQRTQQEDSAVYLCASSPGSESLPPYEQYFGPGTRLTVT.

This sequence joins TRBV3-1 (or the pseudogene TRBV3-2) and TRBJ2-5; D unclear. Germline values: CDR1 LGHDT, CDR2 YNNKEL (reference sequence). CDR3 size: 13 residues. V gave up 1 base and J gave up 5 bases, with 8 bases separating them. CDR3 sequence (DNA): TGTGCCAGCAGCCAAGGTAGTCAGGAGACCCAGTACTTC. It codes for CASSQGSQETQYF.

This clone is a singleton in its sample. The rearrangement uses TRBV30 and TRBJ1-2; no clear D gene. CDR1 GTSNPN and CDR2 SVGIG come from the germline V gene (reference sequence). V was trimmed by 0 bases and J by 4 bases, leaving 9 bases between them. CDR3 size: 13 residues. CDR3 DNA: TGTGCCTGGAGTGTACAAGGGCCCTATGGCTACACCTTC. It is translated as CAWSVQGPYGYTF.

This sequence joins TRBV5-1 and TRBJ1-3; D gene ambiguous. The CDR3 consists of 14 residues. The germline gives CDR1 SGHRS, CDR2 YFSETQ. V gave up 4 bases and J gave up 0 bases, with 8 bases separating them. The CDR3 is CASSNDISGNTIYF. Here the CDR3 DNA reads TGCGCCAGCAGCAACGACATCTCTGGAAACACCATATATTTT.

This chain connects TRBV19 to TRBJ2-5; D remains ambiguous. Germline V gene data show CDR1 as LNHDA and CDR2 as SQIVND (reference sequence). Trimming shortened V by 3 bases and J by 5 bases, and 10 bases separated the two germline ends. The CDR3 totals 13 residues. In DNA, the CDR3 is TGTGCCAGTAGTATGCTTAGTCCGGAGACCCAGTACTTC. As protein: CASSMLSPETQYF. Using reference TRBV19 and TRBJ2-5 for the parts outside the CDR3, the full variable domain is DGGITQSPKYLFRKEGQNVTLSCEQNLNHDAMYWYRQDPGQGLRLIYYSQIVNDFQKGDIAEGYSVSREKKESFPLTVTSAQKNPTAFYLCASSMLSPETQYFGPGTRLLVL.

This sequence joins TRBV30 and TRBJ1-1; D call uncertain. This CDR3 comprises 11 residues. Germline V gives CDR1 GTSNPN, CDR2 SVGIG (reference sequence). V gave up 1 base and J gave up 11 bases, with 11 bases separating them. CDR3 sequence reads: CAWSALIGAFF. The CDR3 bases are TGTGCCTGGAGTGCCCTAATTGGTGCTTTCTTT.

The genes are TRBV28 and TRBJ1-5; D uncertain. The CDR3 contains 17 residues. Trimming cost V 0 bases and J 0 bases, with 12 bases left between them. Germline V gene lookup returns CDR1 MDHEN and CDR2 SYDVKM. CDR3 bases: TGTGCCAGCAGTTTATGGTGGCAGCAAGATAGCAATCAGCCCCAGCATTTT. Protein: CASSLWWQQDSNQPQHF. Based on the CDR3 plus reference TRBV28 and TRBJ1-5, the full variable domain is DVKVTQSSRYLVKRTGEKVFLECVQDMDHENMFWYRQDPGLGLRLIYFSYDVKMKEKGDIPEGYSVSREKKERFSLILESASTNQTSMYLCASSLWWQQDSNQPQHFGDGTRLSIL.

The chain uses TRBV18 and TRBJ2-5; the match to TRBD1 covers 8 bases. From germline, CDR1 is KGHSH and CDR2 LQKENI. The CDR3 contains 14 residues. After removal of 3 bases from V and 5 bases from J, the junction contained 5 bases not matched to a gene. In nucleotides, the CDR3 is TGTGCCAGCTCACCTTCAGGGGGCGTTGAGACCCAGTACTTC. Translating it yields CASSPSGGVETQYF.

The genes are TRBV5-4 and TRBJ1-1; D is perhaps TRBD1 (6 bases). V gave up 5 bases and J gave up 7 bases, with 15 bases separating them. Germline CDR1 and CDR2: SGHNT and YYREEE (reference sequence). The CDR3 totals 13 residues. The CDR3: CASRLDSKNEAFF. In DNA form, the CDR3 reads TGTGCCAGCAGACTGGACAGTAAGAATGAAGCTTTCTTT.

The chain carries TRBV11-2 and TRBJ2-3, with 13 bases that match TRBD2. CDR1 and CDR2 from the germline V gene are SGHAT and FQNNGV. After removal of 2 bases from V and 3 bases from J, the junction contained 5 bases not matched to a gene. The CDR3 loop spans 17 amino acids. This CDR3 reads CASSLTGTSGATDTQYF. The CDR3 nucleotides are TGTGCCAGCAGCTTAACCGGGACTAGCGGGGCAACAGATACGCAGTATTTT.

The CDR3 protein is CASSKETGGKPQHF. CDR3 bases: TGTGCCAGCAGCAAAGAAACAGGGGGCAAGCCCCAGCATTTT. The chain carries TRBV21-1 and TRBJ1-5; TRBD1, the D gene given by the table, was not confirmed from the DNA. TRBV21-1 is termed a pseudogene. CDR3 length: 14 amino acids.

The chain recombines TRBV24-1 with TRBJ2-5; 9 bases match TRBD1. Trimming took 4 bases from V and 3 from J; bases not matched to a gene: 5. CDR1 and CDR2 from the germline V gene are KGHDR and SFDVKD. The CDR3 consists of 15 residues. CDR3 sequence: CATSESGQGEETQYF. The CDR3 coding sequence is TGTGCCACCAGTGAGTCGGGACAGGGTGAAGAGACCCAGTACTTC.

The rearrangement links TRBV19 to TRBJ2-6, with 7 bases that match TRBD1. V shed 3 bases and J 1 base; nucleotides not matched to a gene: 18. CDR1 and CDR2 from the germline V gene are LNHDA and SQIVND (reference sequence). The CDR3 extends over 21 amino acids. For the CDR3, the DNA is TGTGCCAGTAGTATTCAAGGAGTTGGAACAGGGGCGCGTTCTGGGGCCAACGTCCTGACTTTC. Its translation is CASSIQGVGTGARSGANVLTF. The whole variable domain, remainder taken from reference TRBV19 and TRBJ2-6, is DGGITQSPKYLFRKEGQNVTLSCEQNLNHDAMYWYRQDPGQGLRLIYYSQIVNDFQKGDIAEGYSVSREKKESFPLTVTSAQKNPTAFYLCASSIQGVGTGARSGANVLTFGAGSRLTVL.

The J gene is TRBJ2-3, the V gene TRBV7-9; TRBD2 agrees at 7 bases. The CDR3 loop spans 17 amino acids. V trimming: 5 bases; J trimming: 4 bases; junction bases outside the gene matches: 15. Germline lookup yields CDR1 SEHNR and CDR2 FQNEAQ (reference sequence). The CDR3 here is CASSARDLGRGPDTQYF. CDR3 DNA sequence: TGTGCCAGCAGCGCCCGGGACCTGGGGAGGGGCCCAGATACGCAGTATTTT.

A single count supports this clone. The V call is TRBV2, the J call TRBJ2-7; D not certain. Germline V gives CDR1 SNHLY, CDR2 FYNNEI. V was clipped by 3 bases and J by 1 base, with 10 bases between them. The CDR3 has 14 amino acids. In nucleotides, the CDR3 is TGTGCCAGCAGTGATTGGGCAGGATCCTACGAGCAGTACTTC. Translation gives CASSDWAGSYEQYF. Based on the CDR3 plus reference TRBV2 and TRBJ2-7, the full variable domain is EPEVTQTPSHQVTQMGQEVILRCVPISNHLYFYWYRQILGQKVEFLVSFYNNEISEKSEIFDDQFSVERPDGSNFTLKIRSTKLEDSAMYFCASSDWAGSYEQYFGPGTRLTVT.

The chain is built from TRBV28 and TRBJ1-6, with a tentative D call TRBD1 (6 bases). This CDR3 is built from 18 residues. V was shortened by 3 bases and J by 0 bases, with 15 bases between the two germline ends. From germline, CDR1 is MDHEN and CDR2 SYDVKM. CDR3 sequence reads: CASSFATRGGSYNSPLHF. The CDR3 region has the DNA TGTGCCAGCAGTTTCGCAACGAGAGGGGGCTCCTATAATTCACCCCTCCACTTT.

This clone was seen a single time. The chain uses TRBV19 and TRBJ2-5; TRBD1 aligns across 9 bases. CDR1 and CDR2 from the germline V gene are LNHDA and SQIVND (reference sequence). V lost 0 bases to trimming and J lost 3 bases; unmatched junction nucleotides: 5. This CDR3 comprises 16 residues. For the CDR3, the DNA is TGTGCCAGTAGTATAGAGGGACAGGGCATTAAAGAGACCCAGTACTTC. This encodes CASSIEGQGIKETQYF.

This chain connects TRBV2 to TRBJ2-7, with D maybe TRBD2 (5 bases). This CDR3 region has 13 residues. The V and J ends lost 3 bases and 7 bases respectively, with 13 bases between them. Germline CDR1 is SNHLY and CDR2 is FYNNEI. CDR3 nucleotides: TGTGCCAGCAGTGACACAGCAGGAGGAGAGCAGTACTTC. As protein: CASSDTAGGEQYF.

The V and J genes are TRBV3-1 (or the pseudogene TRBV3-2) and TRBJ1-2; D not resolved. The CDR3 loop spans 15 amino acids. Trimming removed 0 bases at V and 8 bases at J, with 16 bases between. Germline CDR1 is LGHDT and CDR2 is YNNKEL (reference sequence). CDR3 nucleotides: TGTGCCAGCAGCCAAGAAGGCGAGGGAGGAAGGGGCTACACCTTC. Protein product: CASSQEGEGGRGYTF.

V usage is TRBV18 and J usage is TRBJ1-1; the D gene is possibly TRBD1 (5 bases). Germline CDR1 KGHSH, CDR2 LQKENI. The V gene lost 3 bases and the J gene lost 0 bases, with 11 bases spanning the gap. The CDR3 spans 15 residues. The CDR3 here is CASSPHDSLNTEAFF. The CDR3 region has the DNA TGTGCCAGCTCACCGCACGACAGCCTGAACACTGAAGCTTTCTTT.

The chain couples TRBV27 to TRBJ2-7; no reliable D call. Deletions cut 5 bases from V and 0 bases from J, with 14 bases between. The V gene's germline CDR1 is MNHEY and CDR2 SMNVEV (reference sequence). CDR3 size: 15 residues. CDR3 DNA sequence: TGTGCCAGCAGTGCCCAGGCCTCGGGCTCCTACGAGCAGTACTTC. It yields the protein CASSAQASGSYEQYF.

The CDR3 spells CASSLEGVGTGELFF. The CDR3 DNA sequence: TGTGCCAGCAGTTTAGAGGGAGTCGGCACCGGGGAGCTGTTTTTT. The chain employs TRBV27 and TRBJ2-2; a weak D match, TRBD2 (5 bases). Trimming left V 2 bases short and J 4 bases short, with 11 bases between. The CDR3 has 15 amino acids. Germline CDR1 and CDR2: MNHEY and SMNVEV (reference sequence).

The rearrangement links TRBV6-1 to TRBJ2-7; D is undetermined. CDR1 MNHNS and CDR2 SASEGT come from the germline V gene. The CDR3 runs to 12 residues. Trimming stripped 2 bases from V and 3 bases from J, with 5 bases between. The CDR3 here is CASSETLYEQYF. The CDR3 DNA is TGTGCCAGCAGTGAAACCCTCTACGAGCAGTACTTC.

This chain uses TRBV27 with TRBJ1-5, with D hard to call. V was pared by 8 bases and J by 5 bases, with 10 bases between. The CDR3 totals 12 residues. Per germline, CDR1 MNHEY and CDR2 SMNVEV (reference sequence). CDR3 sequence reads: CASQERDQPQHF. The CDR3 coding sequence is TGTGCCAGCCAGGAAAGGGATCAGCCCCAGCATTTT.